A selection of T cell receptor beta chains follows, all from one sample in a study of naive and memory T cell subsets. TCRdb ran MiXCR on the UMI-ligation and nested PCR reads and lists one entry per CDR3 protein. This table has some 110,000 distinct CDR3 sequences, about 36% appearing once. Material for sequencing was central memory CD4+ T cells from blood. These receptor sequences come from a human donor in good health. CDR3s include the opening cysteine and the closing phenylalanine or tryptophan. D genes are given only for firm matches. Clone size is shown for a subset of rows, as once, few, many or a class of expanded clone.

TRBD1,NA,TRBJ1-2,TRBV6-5,TGTGCCAGCAAAAGGGGGACAGGGTCCTATGGCTACACCTTC,CASKRGTGSYGYTF
NA,NA,TRBJ1-3,TRBV20-1,TGCAGTGCTAGAGATTTGGTCTCTGGAAACACCATATATTTT,CSARDLVSGNTIYF
NA,few,TRBJ2-3,TRBV14,TGTGCCAGCTCTATTTGGGGCACAGATACGCAGTATTTT,CASSIWGTDTQYF
NA,NA,TRBJ1-1,TRBV4-2,TGTGCCAGCAGTCGCGAGCGGAACATGAACACTGAAGCTTTCTTT,CASSRERNMNTEAFF
TRBD1,NA,TRBJ2-5,TRBV7-2,TGTGCCAGCACCCAAATCTGGGACAGAAAAGAGACCCAGTACTTC,CASTQIWDRKETQYF
NA,few,TRBJ1-1,TRBV7-2,TGTGCCAGCAGCCGAAGGTCAGGGACGAACACTGAAGCTTTCTTT,CASSRRSGTNTEAFF
NA,NA,TRBJ2-1,TRBV10-3,TGTGCCATCACCCCCGATGGAGGAGTTTCCAATGAGCAGTTCTTC,CAITPDGGVSNEQFF
TRBD2,NA,TRBJ2-1,TRBV7-6,TGTGCCAGCAGCCCTAGCGGATTTTACAATGAGCAGTTCTTC,CASSPSGFYNEQFF
TRBD1,NA,TRBJ1-2,TRBV29-1,TGCAGCGTGACGCGGACAGGGGGCAATATGAACTATGGCTACACCTTC,CSVTRTGGNMNYGYTF
TRBD1,NA,TRBJ1-6,TRBV18,TGTGCCAGCTCACAACTACAGGGGGCGAATTCACCCCTCCACTTT,CASSQLQGANSPLHF
NA,NA,TRBJ2-5,TRBV29-1,TGCAGCGTTGAAGATCTTTACGACGCAAACCGGGGAGAGACCCAGTACTTC,CSVEDLYDANRGETQYF
NA,few,TRBJ1-3,TRBV6-5,TGTGCCAGCAGCGCCGTTTGGAACTCTGGAAACACCATATATTTT,CASSAVWNSGNTIYF
TRBD2,NA,TRBJ2-1,TRBV29-1,TGCAGCGTCCAAGGCGGGGGGGCGAGGGAGCAGTTCTTC,CSVQGGGAREQFF
NA,NA,TRBJ2-7,TRBV12-3/TRBV12-4,TGTGCCAGCAGTTTAAGGACAGGGTTGCGGGGGGAGCAGTACTTC,CASSLRTGLRGEQYF
NA,few,TRBJ1-4,TRBV12-3/TRBV12-4,TGTGCCAGCAGCCAGTTGACAGGCAGTGGAAGCAGGAGTGAAAAACTGTTTTTT,CASSQLTGSGSRSEKLFF
NA,NA,TRBJ2-3,TRBV3-1,TGTGCCAGCAGCCCAACTTGGACTGCCACAGATACGCAGTATTTT,CASSPTWTATDTQYF
NA,few,TRBJ2-4,TRBV28,TGTGCCAGCAGTTTCCTAGGTCTAGCCAAAAACATTCAGTACTTC,CASSFLGLAKNIQYF
NA,NA,TRBJ2-3,TRBV6-5,TGTGCCAGCCGGGATTCCGTTGCCGATACGCAGTATTTT,CASRDSVADTQYF
TRBD2,few,TRBJ2-1,TRBV20-1,TGCAGTGCTAGAGAACTAGCGGGATTCTACAATGAGCAGTTCTTC,CSARELAGFYNEQFF
NA,many,TRBJ2-3,TRBV7-6,TGTGCCAGCAGCTTGATTAGCGGCCGGAGCACAGATACGCAGTATTTT,CASSLISGRSTDTQYF
NA,NA,TRBJ1-6,TRBV10-3,TGTGCCATCAGTGAGTTAAGAGCCGGGATGTCGGGCTCACCCCTCCACTTT,CAISELRAGMSGSPLHF
NA,NA,TRBJ2-7,TRBV12-3/TRBV12-4,TGTGCCAGCAGCCTTCAGGTTCGGAAGGAGCAGTACTTC,CASSLQVRKEQYF
TRBD2,few,TRBJ2-1,TRBV20-1,TGCAGTGCGCCGACTAGCGGGAGGGGCAATGAGCAGTTCTTC,CSAPTSGRGNEQFF
NA,NA,TRBJ2-4,TRBV6-5,TGTGCCAGCAGTTACTCGAGAATAGCCAAAAACATTCAGTACTTC,CASSYSRIAKNIQYF
NA,few,TRBJ1-1,TRBV5-4,TGTGCCAGCTCTAGGTTGGAGATAGGCACTGAAGCTTTCTTT,CASSRLEIGTEAFF
NA,NA,TRBJ2-1,TRBV5-5,TGTGCCAGCAGCCGAGAGGCGGATGAGCAGTTCTTC,CASSREADEQFF
TRBD1,NA,TRBJ1-1,TRBV28,TGTGCCAGCAATGCTTACAGGGGAACTGAAGCTTTCTTT,CASNAYRGTEAFF
NA,few,TRBJ2-7,TRBV18,TGTGCCAGCTCAAAAGGGACGGGAGCCTACGAGCAGTACTTC,CASSKGTGAYEQYF
NA,NA,TRBJ2-7,TRBV29-1,TGCAGCGTTGAAGGGGGGAAGTCCGAGCAGTACTTC,CSVEGGKSEQYF
TRBD2,NA,TRBJ2-2,TRBV6-5,TGTGCCAGCAGTTGGTCGGGAGGGGGGAACACCGGGGAGCTGTTTTTT,CASSWSGGGNTGELFF
NA,few,TRBJ2-1,TRBV14,TGTGCCAGCAGCCAGGTTGGGCCCTACAATGAGCAGTTCTTC,CASSQVGPYNEQFF
NA,few,TRBJ1-5,TRBV4-1,TGCGCCAGCAGCCAGGCCGGGCTTAGCCTACAGCCCCAGCATTTT,CASSQAGLSLQPQHF
TRBD2,NA,TRBJ2-3,TRBV28,TGTGCCAGCAGTCAATATCCCTTAGCGGGAGAGTCCGATACGCAGTATTTT,CASSQYPLAGESDTQYF
NA,NA,TRBJ2-7,TRBV20-1,TGCAGTGGAACCTTACTAGCATACGAGCAGTACTTC,CSGTLLAYEQYF
TRBD2,NA,TRBJ2-1,TRBV11-2,TGTGCCTCCTCTCCTAGCGGGAGGGTCCATGAGCAGTTCTTC,CASSPSGRVHEQFF
TRBD1,NA,TRBJ2-5,TRBV20-1,TGCAGTCCCCTGGGGGCAGGGGGCATTCCCGAGACCCAGTACTTC,CSPLGAGGIPETQYF
NA,NA,TRBJ2-5,TRBV5-1,TGCGCCAGCAGCTCCGGACGTTTCGGAGAGACCCAGTACTTC,CASSSGRFGETQYF
TRBD1,NA,TRBJ1-1,TRBV5-5,TGTGCCAGCAGCCCCGGACAGGGGGCGGTAGGCACTGAAGCTTTCTTT,CASSPGQGAVGTEAFF
NA,NA,TRBJ2-3,TRBV29-1,TGCAGCGTTGGCGTCCCGGGGACAGATACGCAGTATTTT,CSVGVPGTDTQYF
TRBD1,NA,TRBJ2-2,TRBV19,TGTGCCAGTAGCAGAAGACAGGGGGGGACCGGGGAGCTGTTTTTT,CASSRRQGGTGELFF
NA,NA,TRBJ1-4,TRBV12-3/TRBV12-4,TGTGCCAGCAGCGCTCGAAGTAATGAAAAACTGTTTTTT,CASSARSNEKLFF
TRBD2,NA,TRBJ2-5,TRBV7-6,TGTGCCAGCAGCTTAGGGTACCTAGCGGTCCCCCAAAAGACCCAGTACTTC,CASSLGYLAVPQKTQYF
NA,NA,TRBJ2-7,TRBV19,TGTGCCAGTAGAGGGCGGGAAGGTACATACGAGCAGTACTTC,CASRGREGTYEQYF
NA,many,TRBJ1-5,TRBV28,TGTGCCAGCAGTGAATTTATGCCGCGACAGGTAGAGGATCAGCCCCAGCATTTT,CASSEFMPRQVEDQPQHF
NA,NA,TRBJ1-6,TRBV28,TGTGCCAGCAGTTCCTGGGGGCAGGAGTACTTTCCCCTCCACTTT,CASSSWGQEYFPLHF
NA,medium-sized,TRBJ2-6,TRBV3-1,TGTGCCAGCAGCCCCCGGGAGTCTGGGGCCAACGTCCTGACTTTC,CASSPRESGANVLTF
NA,NA,TRBJ2-2,TRBV7-8,TGTGCCAGCAGACCAGACGGACTCTCCACCGGGGAGCTGTTTTTT,CASRPDGLSTGELFF
NA,once,TRBJ1-2,TRBV6-1,TGTGCCAGCAGTGAAGCAGGTCTAGGCTATGGCTACACCTTC,CASSEAGLGYGYTF
TRBD2,NA,TRBJ2-7,TRBV11-2,TGTGCCAGCAGCTTCGGTCTAGCGGGAGGGGGTTACGAGCAGTACTTC,CASSFGLAGGGYEQYF
TRBD1,once,TRBJ1-4,TRBV27,TGTGCCAGCAGCCGCGGGACAGGGAATGAAAAACTGTTTTTT,CASSRGTGNEKLFF